Described below is a single T cell receptor beta chain sequence and its context. Only in-frame clones appear in the TCRdb table, and some are missing; sequencing was by immunoSEQ multiplex PCR. The sample has hundreds of thousands of clones, 90% seen once. The sample originates from a study of blood T cell repertoires in COVID-19. Trimming stripped 1 base from V and 9 bases from J, with 7 bases between. The CDR3 loop spans 12 amino acids. Germline loops: CDR1 KGHDR, CDR2 SFDVKD. Enrollees, about 18 to 90 years old, lived in 24 US areas. The sequence was obtained from a woman between 18 and 29 years old with acute COVID-19. The sequencing sample was made of PBMCs or T cells enriched from blood (not recorded which). V gene TRBV24-1 combines with J gene TRBJ2-3; D ambiguous. DNA of the CDR3: TGTGCCACCAGTGATTTAACAGCCACGCAGTATTTT. Translated, it gives CATSDLTATQYF.